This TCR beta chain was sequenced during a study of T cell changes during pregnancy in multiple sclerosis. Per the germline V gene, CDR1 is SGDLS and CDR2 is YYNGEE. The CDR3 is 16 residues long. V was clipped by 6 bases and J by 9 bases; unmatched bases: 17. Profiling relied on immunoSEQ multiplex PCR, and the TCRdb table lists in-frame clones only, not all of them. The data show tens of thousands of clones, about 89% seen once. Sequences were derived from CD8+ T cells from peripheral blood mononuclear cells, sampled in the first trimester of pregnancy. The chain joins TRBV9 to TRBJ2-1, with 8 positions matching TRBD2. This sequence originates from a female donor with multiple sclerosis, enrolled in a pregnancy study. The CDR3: CASTKGGSGSPIEQFF. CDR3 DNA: TGTGCCAGCACCAAAGGTGGGAGCGGGAGTCCCATTGAGCAGTTCTTC. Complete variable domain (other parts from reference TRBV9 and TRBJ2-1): DSGVTQTPKHLITATGQRVTLRCSPRSGDLSVYWYQQSLDQGLQFLIQYYNGEERAKGNILERFSAQQFPDLHSELNLSSLELGDSALYFCASTKGGSGSPIEQFFGPGTRLTVL.